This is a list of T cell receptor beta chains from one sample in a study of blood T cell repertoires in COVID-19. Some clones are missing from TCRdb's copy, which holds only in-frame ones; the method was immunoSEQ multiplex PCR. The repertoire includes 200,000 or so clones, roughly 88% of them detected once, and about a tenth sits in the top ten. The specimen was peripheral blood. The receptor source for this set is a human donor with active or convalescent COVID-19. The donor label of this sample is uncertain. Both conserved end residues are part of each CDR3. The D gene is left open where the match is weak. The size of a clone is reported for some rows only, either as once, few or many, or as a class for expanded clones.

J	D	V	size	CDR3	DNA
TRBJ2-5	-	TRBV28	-	CASRNIQGSETQYF	TGTGCCAGCAGAAATATACAGGGAAGTGAGACCCAGTACTTC
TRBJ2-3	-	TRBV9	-	CASSVHYTDTQYF	TGTGCCAGCAGCGTCCACTACACAGATACGCAGTATTTT
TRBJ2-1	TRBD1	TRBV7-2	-	CASSGRDRHYNEQFF	TGTGCCAGCAGTGGCCGGGACAGGCACTACAATGAGCAGTTCTTC
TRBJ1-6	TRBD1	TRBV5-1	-	CASSGTGSDSPLHF	TGCGCCAGCAGCGGGACAGGGTCGGATTCACCCCTCCACTTT
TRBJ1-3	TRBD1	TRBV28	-	CASSPGQFISGNTIYF	TGTGCCAGCAGTCCGGGACAGTTCATCTCTGGAAACACCATATATTTT
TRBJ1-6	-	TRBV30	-	CAWDQGYNSPLHF	TGTGCCTGGGATCAGGGGTACAATTCACCCCTCCACTTT
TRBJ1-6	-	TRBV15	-	CATSRDQVGAPSPLHF	TGTGCCACCAGCAGAGACCAGGTGGGAGCCCCTTCACCCCTCCACTTT
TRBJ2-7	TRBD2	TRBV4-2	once	CASSQAARLAYEQYF	TGTGCCAGCAGCCAAGCAGCGCGACTAGCTTACGAGCAGTACTTC
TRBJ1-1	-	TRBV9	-	CASSVAGEQGNTEAFF	TGTGCCAGCAGCGTAGCTGGGGAACAGGGTAACACTGAAGCTTTCTTT
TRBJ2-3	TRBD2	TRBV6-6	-	CASSYFSSGTADTQYF	TGTGCCAGCAGTTACTTTAGTAGCGGGACGGCAGATACGCAGTATTTT
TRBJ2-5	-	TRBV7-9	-	CASSPAGQETQYF	TGTGCCAGCAGCCCCGCGGGCCAAGAGACCCAGTACTTC
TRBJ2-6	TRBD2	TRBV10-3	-	CAIRGGTGANVLTF	TGTGCCATCAGGGGGGGGACTGGGGCCAACGTCCTGACTTTC
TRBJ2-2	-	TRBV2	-	CASNPLAYTGELFF	TGTGCCAGCAACCCTCTAGCGTACACCGGGGAGCTGTTTTTT
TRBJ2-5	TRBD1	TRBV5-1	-	CASSFGRDRGSGTQYF	TGCGCCAGCAGCTTTGGGCGAGACAGGGGCTCCGGGACCCAGTACTTC
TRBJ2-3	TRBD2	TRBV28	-	CASSPIPGTSGVKYSTDTQYF	TGTGCCAGCAGTCCAATCCCCGGGACTAGCGGGGTTAAATATAGCACAGATACGCAGTATTTT
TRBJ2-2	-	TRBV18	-	CASSRGGANTGELFF	TGTGCCAGCTCACGTGGAGGGGCCAACACCGGGGAGCTGTTTTTT
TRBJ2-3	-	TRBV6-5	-	CASRPRETDTQYF	TGTGCCAGCAGGCCCCGGGAAACAGATACGCAGTATTTT
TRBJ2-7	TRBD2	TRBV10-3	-	CATNKEGRAGVGEQYF	TGTGCCACGAATAAAGAAGGACGGGCGGGAGTAGGTGAGCAGTACTTC
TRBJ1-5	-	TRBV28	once	CASLGWGGHQPQHF	TGTGCCAGCCTCGGGTGGGGGGGGCATCAGCCCCAGCATTTT
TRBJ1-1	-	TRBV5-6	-	CASSRGDMADEAFF	TGTGCCAGCTCCCGAGGGGACATGGCGGATGAAGCTTTCTTT
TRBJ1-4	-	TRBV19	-	CASSRGAVNEKLFF	TGTGCCAGTAGTAGGGGAGCCGTTAATGAAAAACTGTTTTTT
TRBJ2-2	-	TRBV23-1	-	CASSQSGKERVTGELFF	TGCGCCAGCAGTCAATCTGGTAAGGAGCGAGTCACCGGGGAGCTGTTTTTT
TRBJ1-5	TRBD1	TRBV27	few	CASSLTGGGQPQHF	TGTGCCAGCAGTCTGACAGGGGGCGGACAGCCCCAGCATTTT
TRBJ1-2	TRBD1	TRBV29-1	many	CSERTGTRGYTF	TGCAGCGAGCGGACAGGGACGAGGGGCTACACCTTC
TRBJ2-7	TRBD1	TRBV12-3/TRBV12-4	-	CASSPTGKHEQYF	TGTGCCAGCAGTCCGACAGGGAAGCACGAGCAGTACTTC
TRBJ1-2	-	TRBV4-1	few	CASSQGPQGNGYTF	TGCGCCAGCAGCCAAGGCCCTCAGGGGAACGGCTACACCTTC
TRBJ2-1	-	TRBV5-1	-	CASSLVVDNNEQFF	TGCGCCAGCAGCTTGGTTGTGGACAACAATGAGCAGTTCTTC
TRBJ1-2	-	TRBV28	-	CASTRGVANYGYTF	TGTGCCAGCACAAGAGGAGTCGCCAACTATGGCTACACCTTC
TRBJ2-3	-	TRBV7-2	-	CASRSGWAWPTDTQYF	TGTGCCAGCAGGTCTGGGTGGGCTTGGCCCACAGATACGCAGTATTTT
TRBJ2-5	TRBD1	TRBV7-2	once	CASSLGGQNLMNF	TGTGCCAGCAGCTTAGGGGGACAGAATTTGATGAACTTC
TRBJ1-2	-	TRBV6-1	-	CASSEATGYGYTF	TGTGCCAGCAGTGAAGCGACAGGCTATGGCTACACCTTC
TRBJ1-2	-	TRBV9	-	CASSVVTGGYGYTF	TGTGCCAGCAGCGTAGTGACTGGAGGGTATGGCTACACCTTC
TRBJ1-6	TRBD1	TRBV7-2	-	CASSLAGQGGSPLHF	TGTGCCAGCAGCTTGGCCGGACAGGGAGGCTCACCCCTCCACTTT
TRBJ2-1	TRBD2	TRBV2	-	CASTGTSGRSTYNEQFF	TGTGCCAGCACCGGGACTAGCGGGAGATCCACCTACAATGAGCAGTTCTTC
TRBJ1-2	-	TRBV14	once	CASSPMDRDGYTF	TGTGCCAGCAGCCCTATGGACAGAGATGGCTACACCTTC
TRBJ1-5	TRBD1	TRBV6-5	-	CASSHTGDRNQPQHF	TGTGCCAGCAGTCACACAGGGGATAGAAATCAGCCCCAGCATTTT
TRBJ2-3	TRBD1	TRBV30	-	CAWSVLDRGTDTQYF	TGTGCCTGGAGTGTATTGGACAGGGGCACAGATACGCAGTATTTT
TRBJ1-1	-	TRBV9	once	CASSVDINTEAFF	TGTGCCAGCAGCGTAGACATAAACACTGAAGCTTTCTTT
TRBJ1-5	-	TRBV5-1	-	CASSLDGSNQPQHF	TGCGCCAGCAGTTTGGACGGTAGCAATCAGCCCCAGCATTTT
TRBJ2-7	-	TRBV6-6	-	CASGLGGSTYEQYF	TGTGCCAGCGGACTCGGGGGATCTACGTACGAGCAGTACTTC
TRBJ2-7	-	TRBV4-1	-	CASSQVLSYEQYF	TGCGCCAGCAGCCAAGTTCTCTCCTACGAGCAGTACTTC
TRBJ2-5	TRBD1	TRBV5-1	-	CASSPGGETQYF	TGCGCCAGCAGCCCAGGGGGAGAGACCCAGTACTTC
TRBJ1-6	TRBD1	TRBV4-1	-	CASRPTGSTYNSPLHF	TGCGCCAGCAGACCGACAGGGTCTACCTATAATTCACCCCTCCACTTT
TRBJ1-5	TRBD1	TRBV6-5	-	CASRGTVDQPQHF	TGTGCCAGCAGGGGGACAGTTGATCAGCCCCAGCATTTT
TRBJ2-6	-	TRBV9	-	CASSVFVGASSGANVLTF	TGTGCCAGCAGCGTTTTTGTTGGGGCAAGCTCTGGGGCCAACGTCCTGACTTTC
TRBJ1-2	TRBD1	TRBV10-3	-	CAIRRGDSPNYGYTF	TGTGCCATCAGGAGGGGGGACAGCCCTAACTATGGCTACACCTTC
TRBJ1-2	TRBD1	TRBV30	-	CAWSGTGPNYGYTF	TGTGCCTGGAGTGGGACAGGGCCCAACTATGGCTACACCTTC
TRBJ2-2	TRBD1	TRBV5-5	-	CASSVTGGYTGELFF	TGTGCCAGCAGCGTGACAGGGGGCTACACCGGGGAGCTGTTTTTT
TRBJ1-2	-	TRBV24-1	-	CATSDLKDSYGYTF	TGTGCCACCAGTGATTTAAAGGACAGCTATGGCTACACCTTC
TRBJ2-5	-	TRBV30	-	CAWSRGYQETQYF	TGTGCCTGGAGTCGCGGGTACCAAGAGACCCAGTACTTC
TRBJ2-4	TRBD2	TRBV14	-	CASSQREVGAAKNIQYF	TGTGCCAGCAGCCAACGGGAGGTAGGAGCAGCCAAAAACATTCAGTACTTC
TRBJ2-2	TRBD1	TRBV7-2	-	CASSTTGTGNTGELFF	TGTGCCAGCAGCACCACCGGGACAGGGAACACCGGGGAGCTGTTTTTT
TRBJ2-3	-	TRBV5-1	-	CASSLGSSGSVTDTQYF	TGCGCCAGCAGCTTGGGTTCGTCTGGCAGTGTCACAGATACGCAGTATTTT
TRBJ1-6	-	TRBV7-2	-	CASSVGSTGYSPLHF	TGTGCCAGCAGCGTAGGATCTACAGGGTACTCACCCCTCCACTTT